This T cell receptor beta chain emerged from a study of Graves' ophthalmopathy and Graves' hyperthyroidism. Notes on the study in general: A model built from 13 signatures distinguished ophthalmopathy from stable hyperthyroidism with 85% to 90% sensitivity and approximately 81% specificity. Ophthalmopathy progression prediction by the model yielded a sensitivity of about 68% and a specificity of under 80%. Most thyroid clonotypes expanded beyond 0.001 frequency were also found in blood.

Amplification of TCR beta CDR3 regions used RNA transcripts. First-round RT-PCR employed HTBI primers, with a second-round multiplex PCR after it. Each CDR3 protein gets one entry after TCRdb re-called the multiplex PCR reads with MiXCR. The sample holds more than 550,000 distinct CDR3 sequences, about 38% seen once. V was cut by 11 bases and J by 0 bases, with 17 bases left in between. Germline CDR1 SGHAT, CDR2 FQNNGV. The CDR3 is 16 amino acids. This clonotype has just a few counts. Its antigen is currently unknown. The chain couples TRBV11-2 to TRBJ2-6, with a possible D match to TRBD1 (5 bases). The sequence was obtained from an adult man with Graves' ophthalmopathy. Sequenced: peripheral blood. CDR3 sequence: CASVGYRPSGANVLTF. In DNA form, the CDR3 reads TGTGCCTCGGTAGGGTACAGGCCCTCTGGGGCCAACGTCCTGACTTTC.